The present entry profiles one T cell receptor (beta chain) with its context. This sample is part of a study of blood T cell repertoires in COVID-19. In the study overall: Sample material is recorded as cDNA or gDNA derived from T cells, B-cell-depleted T cells, or PBMCs.

Before being deemed recovered, Cohort 3 donors had two negative PCRs, clearance, or symptom resolution. In germline, CDR1 is SEHNR, CDR2 FQNEAQ (reference sequence). V gave up 5 bases and J gave up 5 bases; unmatched junction bases: 2. This CDR3 has 12 amino acids. The method was immunoSEQ multiplex PCR; TCRdb's version includes in-frame clones alone and lacks a portion of them. This sample has some 460,000 clones; 87% occur once, and the top ten carry about 0.7%. The origin of this receptor is a woman aged 18-29 years who had recovered from COVID-19. The sample taken for sequencing was PBMCs or T cells enriched from blood (not recorded which). The V call is TRBV7-9, the J call TRBJ2-7; 8 bases are shared with TRBD1. The CDR3 DNA follows: TGTGCCAGCAGCACGACAGGGGACGAGCAGTACTTC. Residues: CASSTTGDEQYF. The entire variable domain, with the rest obtained from reference TRBV7-9 and TRBJ2-7, is as follows: DTGVSQNPRHKITKRGQNVTFRCDPISEHNRLYWYRQTLGQGPEFLTYFQNEAQLEKSRLLSDRFSAERPKGSFSTLEIQRTEQGDSAMYLCASSTTGDEQYFGPGTRLTVT.